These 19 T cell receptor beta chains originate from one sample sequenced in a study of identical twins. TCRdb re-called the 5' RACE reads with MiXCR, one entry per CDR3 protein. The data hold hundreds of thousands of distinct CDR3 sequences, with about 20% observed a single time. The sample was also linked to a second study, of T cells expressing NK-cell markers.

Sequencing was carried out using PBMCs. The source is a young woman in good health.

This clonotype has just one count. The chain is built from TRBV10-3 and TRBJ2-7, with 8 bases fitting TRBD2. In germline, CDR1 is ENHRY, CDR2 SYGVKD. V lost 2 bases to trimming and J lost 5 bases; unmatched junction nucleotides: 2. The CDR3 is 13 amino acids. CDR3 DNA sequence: TGTGCCATCAGTGAGAGCGGGAGTAACGAGCAGTACTTC. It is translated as CAISESGSNEQYF.

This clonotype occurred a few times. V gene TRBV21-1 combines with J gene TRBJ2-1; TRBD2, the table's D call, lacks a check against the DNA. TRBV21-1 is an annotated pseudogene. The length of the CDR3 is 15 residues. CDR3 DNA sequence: TGTGCCAGCAGCAAAGCGCACAGCGGGGGGCTCGAGCAGTTCTTC. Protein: CASSKAHSGGLEQFF.

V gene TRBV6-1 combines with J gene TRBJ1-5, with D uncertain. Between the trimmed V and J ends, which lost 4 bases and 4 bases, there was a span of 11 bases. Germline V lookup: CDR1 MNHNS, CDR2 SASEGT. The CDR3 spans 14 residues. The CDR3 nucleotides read TGTGCCAGCAGTGTGGCAGCTCTGAATCAGCCCCAGCATTTT. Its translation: CASSVAALNQPQHF.

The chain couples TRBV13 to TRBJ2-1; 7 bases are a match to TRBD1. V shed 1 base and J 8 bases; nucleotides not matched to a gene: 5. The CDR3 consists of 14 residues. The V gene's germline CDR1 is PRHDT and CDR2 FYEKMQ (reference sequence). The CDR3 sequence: CASSLARQGYEQFF. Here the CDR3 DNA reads TGTGCCAGCAGCTTAGCACGACAGGGTTATGAGCAGTTCTTC.

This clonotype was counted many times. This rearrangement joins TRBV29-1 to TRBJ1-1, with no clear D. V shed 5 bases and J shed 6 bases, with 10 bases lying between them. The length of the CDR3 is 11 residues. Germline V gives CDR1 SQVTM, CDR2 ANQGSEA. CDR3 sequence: CSVFRFSEAFF. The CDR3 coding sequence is TGCAGCGTTTTTCGGTTTTCTGAAGCTTTCTTT.

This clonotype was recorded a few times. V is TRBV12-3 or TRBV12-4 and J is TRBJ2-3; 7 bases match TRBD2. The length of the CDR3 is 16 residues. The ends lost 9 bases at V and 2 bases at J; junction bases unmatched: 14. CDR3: CASGMGGSGPTDTQYF. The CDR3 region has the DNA TGTGCCAGTGGCATGGGAGGGAGCGGGCCCACAGATACGCAGTATTTT.

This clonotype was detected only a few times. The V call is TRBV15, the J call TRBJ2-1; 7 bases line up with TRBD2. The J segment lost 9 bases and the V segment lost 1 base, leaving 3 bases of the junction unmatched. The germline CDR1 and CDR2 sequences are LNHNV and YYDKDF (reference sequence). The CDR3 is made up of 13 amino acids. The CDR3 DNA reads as TGTGCCACCAGCAGAGGAGCGGGAATTGAGCAGTTCTTC. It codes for CATSRGAGIEQFF.

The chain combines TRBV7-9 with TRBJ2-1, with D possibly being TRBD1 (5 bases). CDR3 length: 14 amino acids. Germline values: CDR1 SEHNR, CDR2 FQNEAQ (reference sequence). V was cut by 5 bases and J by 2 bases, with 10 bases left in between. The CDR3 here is CASSVGDAYNEQFF. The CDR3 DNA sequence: TGTGCCAGCAGCGTAGGGGATGCCTACAATGAGCAGTTCTTC.

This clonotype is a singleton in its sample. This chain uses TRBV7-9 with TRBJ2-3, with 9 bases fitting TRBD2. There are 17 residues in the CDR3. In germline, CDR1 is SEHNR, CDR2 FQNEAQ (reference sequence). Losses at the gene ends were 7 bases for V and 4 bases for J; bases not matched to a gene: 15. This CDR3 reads CASTVASGTSSADTQYF. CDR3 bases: TGTGCCAGCACCGTGGCGTCCGGGACTAGCTCTGCAGATACGCAGTATTTT.

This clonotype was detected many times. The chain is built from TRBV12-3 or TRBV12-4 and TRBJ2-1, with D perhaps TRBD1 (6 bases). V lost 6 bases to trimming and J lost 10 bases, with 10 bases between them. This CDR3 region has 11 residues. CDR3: CASRGAVEQFF. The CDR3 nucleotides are TGTGCCAGCAGGGGGGCGGTAGAGCAGTTCTTC.

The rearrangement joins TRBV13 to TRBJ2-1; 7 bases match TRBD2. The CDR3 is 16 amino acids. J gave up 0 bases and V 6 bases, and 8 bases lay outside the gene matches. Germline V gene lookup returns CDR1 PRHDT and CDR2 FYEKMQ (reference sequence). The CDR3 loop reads CASSRPGGGSYNEQFF. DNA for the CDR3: TGTGCCAGCAGTCGCCCGGGGGGAGGCTCCTACAATGAGCAGTTCTTC. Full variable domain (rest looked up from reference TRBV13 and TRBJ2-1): AAGVIQSPRHLIKEKRETATLKCYPIPRHDTVYWYQQGPGQDPQFLISFYEKMQSDKGSIPDRFSAQQFSDYHSELNMSSLELGDSALYFCASSRPGGGSYNEQFFGPGTRLTVL.

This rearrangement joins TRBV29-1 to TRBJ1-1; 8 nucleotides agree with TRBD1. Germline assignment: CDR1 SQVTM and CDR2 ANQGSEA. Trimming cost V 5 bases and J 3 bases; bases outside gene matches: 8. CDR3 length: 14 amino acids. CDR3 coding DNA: TGCAGCGTTCCCCGGGTGGACAGGGACACTGAAGCTTTCTTT. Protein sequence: CSVPRVDRDTEAFF.

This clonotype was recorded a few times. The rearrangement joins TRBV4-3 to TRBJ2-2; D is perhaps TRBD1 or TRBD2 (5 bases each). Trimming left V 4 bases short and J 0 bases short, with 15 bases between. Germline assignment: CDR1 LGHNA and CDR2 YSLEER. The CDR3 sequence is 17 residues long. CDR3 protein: CASSLGGDSSNTGELFF. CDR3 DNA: TGCGCCAGCAGCCTAGGAGGAGACAGTTCGAACACCGGGGAGCTGTTTTTT.

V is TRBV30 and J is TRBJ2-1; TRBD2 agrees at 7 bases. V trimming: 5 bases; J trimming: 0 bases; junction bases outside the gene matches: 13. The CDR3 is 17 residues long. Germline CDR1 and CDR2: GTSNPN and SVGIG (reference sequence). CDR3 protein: CAWLWGSGKSSYNEQFF. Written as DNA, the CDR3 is TGTGCCTGGTTGTGGGGGAGCGGGAAAAGCTCCTACAATGAGCAGTTCTTC.

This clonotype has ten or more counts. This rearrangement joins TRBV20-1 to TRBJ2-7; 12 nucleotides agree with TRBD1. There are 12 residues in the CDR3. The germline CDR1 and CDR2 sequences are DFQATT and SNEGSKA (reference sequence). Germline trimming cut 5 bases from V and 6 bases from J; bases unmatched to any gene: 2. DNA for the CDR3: TGCAGTGCTGGGACAGGGGGCGGCGAGCAGTACTTC. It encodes CSAGTGGGEQYF.

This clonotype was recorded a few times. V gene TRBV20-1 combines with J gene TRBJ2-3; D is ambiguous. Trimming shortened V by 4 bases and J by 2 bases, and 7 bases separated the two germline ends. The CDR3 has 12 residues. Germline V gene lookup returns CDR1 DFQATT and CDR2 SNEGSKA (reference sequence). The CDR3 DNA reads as TGCAGTGCTAACCTAATCACAGATACGCAGTATTTT. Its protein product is CSANLITDTQYF.

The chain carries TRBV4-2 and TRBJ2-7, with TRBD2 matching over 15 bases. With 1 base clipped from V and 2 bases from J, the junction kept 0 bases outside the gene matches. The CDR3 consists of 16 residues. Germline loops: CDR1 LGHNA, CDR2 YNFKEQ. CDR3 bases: TGTGCCAGCAGCCAAGGGACTAGCGGGGGGGCCTACGAGCAGTACTTC. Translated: CASSQGTSGGAYEQYF.

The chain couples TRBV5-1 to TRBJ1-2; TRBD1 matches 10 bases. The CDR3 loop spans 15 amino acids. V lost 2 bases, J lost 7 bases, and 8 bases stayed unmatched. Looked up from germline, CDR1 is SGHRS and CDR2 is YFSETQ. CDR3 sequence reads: CASSFIGQGDTGYTF. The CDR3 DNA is TGCGCCAGCAGCTTTATCGGACAGGGGGATACTGGCTACACCTTC.

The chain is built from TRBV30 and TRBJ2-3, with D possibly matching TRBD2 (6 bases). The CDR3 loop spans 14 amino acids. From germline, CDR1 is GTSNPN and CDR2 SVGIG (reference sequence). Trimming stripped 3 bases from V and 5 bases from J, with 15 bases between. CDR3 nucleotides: TGTGCCTGGAGCCGACTAGTTGGAGGAGATACGCAGTATTTT. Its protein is CAWSRLVGGDTQYF.